This T cell receptor beta chain was captured in a study of cytomegalovirus exposure and HLA in healthy donors. Study-wide findings and caveats: Earlier analysis found most TCR beta V segments productive about 90% or about 30% of the time. In a later analysis, specific HLA alleles were associated with around 17,000 TCR beta sequences at a 0.05 false discovery rate. TCR beta V- and J-gene trimming, according to a later analysis, was linked to a missense DCLRE1C variant.

This clone showed up just a few times. No antigen is known for it. The V and J ends lost 3 bases and 5 bases, in that order; junction bases with no gene match: 4. This CDR3 spans 15 amino acids. Germline CDR1 is MNHEY and CDR2 is SVGAGI. The PCR was carried out with 60 Vbeta primers and 13 Jbeta primers. The repertoire was sequenced with immunoSEQ multiplex PCR; TCRdb's copy has only in-frame clones and lacks some. The data contain 150,000 or so clones, roughly 80% of them singletons. The specimen was PBMCs. The V call is TRBV6-5, the J call TRBJ2-2; 9 bases agree with TRBD2. The sequence was collected from a young man in good health and CMV-seropositive. The DNA for the CDR3 is TGTGCCAGCAGTTATAACCTAGCGGGGACCGGGGAGCTGTTTTTT. Encoded protein: CASSYNLAGTGELFF.